This entry features one TCR beta chain sequence. The data were obtained in a study of blood T cell repertoires in COVID-19. Germline V CDR1 and CDR2: LGHDT, YNNKEL (reference sequence). Trimming stripped 0 bases from V and 6 bases from J, with 14 bases between. The CDR3 has 15 amino acids. TCRdb keeps only in-frame clones here, not all; method: immunoSEQ multiplex PCR. The table includes about 200,000 clones, around 85% detected once. Material: PBMCs or T cells enriched from blood (not recorded which). The J gene is TRBJ2-5, the V gene TRBV3-1 (or the pseudogene TRBV3-2); perhaps TRBD1 as D (7 bases). The TCR comes from a man aged 40-49 years who had recovered from COVID-19. In nucleotides, the CDR3 is TGTGCCAGCAGCCAAGATCGCGCAGGGGGGCAGACCCAGTACTTC. Translation gives CASSQDRAGGQTQYF.